These 6 T cell receptor beta chains were sequenced from one sample in a study of cytotoxic CD8 clonotypes in ibrutinib-treated CLL. Data came from immunoSEQ multiplex PCR; TCRdb stores just in-frame clones and leaves some out. The table includes under 200,000 clones, less than 85% detected once. The material sequenced was PBMCs, taken after 24 months of ibrutinib treatment. The receptors derive from a human donor with chronic lymphocytic leukemia.

This chain connects TRBV30 to TRBJ2-3, with 8 nucleotides matching TRBD2. Germline assignment: CDR1 GTSNPN and CDR2 SVGIG (reference sequence). The junction had 8 bases not matched to a gene; V was cut back by 7 bases and J by 5 bases. The CDR3 consists of 13 residues. The CDR3 region has the DNA TGTGCCTTCAACCGGGGGGGGAGAGATACGCAGTATTTT. As protein: CAFNRGGRDTQYF. The complete variable domain, with remaining parts taken from reference TRBV30 and TRBJ2-3, reads SQTIHQWPATLVQPVGSPLSLECTVEGTSNPNLYWYRQAAGRGLQLLFYSVGIGQISSEVPQNLSASRPQDRQFILSSKKLLLSDSGFYLCAFNRGGRDTQYFGPGTRLTVL.

This clone was observed at least ten times. V usage is TRBV7-9 and J usage is TRBJ1-1; 9 bases fit TRBD1. Unmatched junction bases numbered 9, after V lost 8 bases and J lost 5 bases. Germline assignment: CDR1 SEHNR and CDR2 FQNEAQ (reference sequence). The CDR3 length is 14 residues. CDR3 loop: CASDTYRGRTEAFF. The DNA for the CDR3 is TGTGCCAGCGATACCTACAGGGGGCGGACTGAAGCTTTCTTT.

This clone was recorded only once. The chain combines TRBV15 with TRBJ2-5; D is undetermined. V was pared by 1 base and J by 0 bases, with 6 bases between. This CDR3 is 14 amino acids long. Per the germline V gene, CDR1 is LNHNV and CDR2 is YYDKDF (reference sequence). CDR3 in DNA: TGTGCCACCAGCAGAGGGCTGAACCAAGAGACCCAGTACTTC. Translating gives CATSRGLNQETQYF. Using reference TRBV15 and TRBJ2-5 for the parts outside the CDR3, the full variable domain is DAMVIQNPRYQVTQFGKPVTLSCSQTLNHNVMYWYQQKSSQAPKLLFHYYDKDFNNEADTPDNFQSRRPNTSFCFLDIRSPGLGDTAMYLCATSRGLNQETQYFGPGTRLLVL.

This sequence joins TRBV5-6 and TRBJ2-5; D is unclear. With 6 bases removed from V and 7 bases from J, the gap between germline ends came to 22 bases. CDR3 length: 15 residues. CDR1 SGHDT and CDR2 YYEEEE come from the germline V gene. The CDR3 sequence: CASTQTLKDFGTQYF. CDR3 coding DNA: TGTGCCAGCACCCAAACTTTAAAGGATTTTGGGACCCAGTACTTC.

The genes are TRBV28 and TRBJ1-5; 7 bases align to TRBD1. The CDR3 has 17 amino acids. The germline V gene has CDR1 MDHEN and CDR2 SYDVKM. With V trimmed by 5 bases and J by 2 bases, 12 bases remained unmatched. In DNA, the CDR3 is TGTGCCAGCAGTGAAGGGGGACAGCCCCTCCGCAATCAGCCCCAGCATTTT. It is translated as CASSEGGQPLRNQPQHF.

V usage is TRBV18 and J usage is TRBJ2-3, with 8 bases lining up with TRBD2. V shed 0 bases, J shed 3 bases, and the junction held 8 bases outside the gene matches. The CDR3 sequence is 17 residues long. The germline CDR1 and CDR2 sequences are KGHSH and LQKENI. CDR3 DNA: TGTGCCAGCTCACCACCTACATCAAGCGGGAGTACAGATACGCAGTATTTT. It yields the protein CASSPPTSSGSTDTQYF.